These T cell receptor beta chains were read from a single sample in a study of T cells after yellow fever vaccination. A single record per CDR3 protein comes from TCRdb applying MiXCR to the 5' RACE reads. This sample has 500,000 to 650,000 distinct CDR3 sequences, with about a sixth found just once. Sequencing used PBMCs, obtained about 5 days after the first yellow fever vaccination. These receptors were collected from a man between 18 and 35 years old who received the YFV17D yellow fever vaccine. Each CDR3 is given with its conserved first and last residue. A D gene is named only where the DNA matches it firmly. Some rows mark clone size as missing; the rest say once, few, many or name a class of expanded clone.

>TRBV20-1|-|TRBD1|TRBJ1-2
CSTTRGPGGGYTF
TGCAGTACCACTAGGGGGCCGGGGGGTGGCTACACCTTC
>TRBV20-1|-|TRBD1|TRBJ1-2
CSAPRQGWYGYTF
TGCAGTGCTCCCCGACAGGGGTGGTATGGCTACACCTTC
>TRBV12-3/TRBV12-4|many|TRBD1|TRBJ2-7
CASSLGQGGYEQYF
TGTGCCAGCAGTTTGGGACAGGGGGGGTACGAGCAGTACTTC
>TRBV12-3/TRBV12-4|-|-|TRBJ1-5
CASSLGGATERQPQHF
TGTGCCAGCAGTTTAGGAGGGGCCACAGAGCGACAGCCCCAGCATTTT
>TRBV29-1|-|-|TRBJ2-3
CSVYRGEADTQYF
TGCAGCGTTTATCGCGGGGAGGCAGATACGCAGTATTTT
>TRBV12-3/TRBV12-4|-|-|TRBJ1-5
CASSPWGQDQPQHF
TGTGCCAGCAGTCCCTGGGGGCAGGATCAGCCCCAGCATTTT
>TRBV10-1|many|-|TRBJ1-4
CASSESSSNEKLFF
TGCGCCAGCAGTGAATCGAGCTCGAATGAAAAACTGTTTTTT
>TRBV20-1|-|-|TRBJ1-2
CSARDRKAGNYGYTF
TGCAGTGCTAGAGATCGTAAGGCAGGGAACTATGGCTACACCTTC
>TRBV24-1|few|-|TRBJ2-1
CATSDPGLGRNEQFF
TGTGCCACCAGTGACCCCGGACTGGGGAGGAATGAGCAGTTCTTC
>TRBV12-3/TRBV12-4|many|TRBD1|TRBJ1-6
CASSFLGQGNSPLHF
TGTGCCAGCAGTTTTTTGGGACAGGGAAATTCACCCCTCCACTTT
>TRBV5-4|few|-|TRBJ2-1
CASSHPTVSSSYNEQFF
TGTGCCAGCAGCCACCCGACAGTAAGTTCCTCCTACAATGAGCAGTTCTTC
>TRBV10-3|-|-|TRBJ2-1
CAISDPGDYNEQFF
TGTGCCATCAGTGACCCCGGAGATTACAATGAGCAGTTCTTC
>TRBV9|-|-|TRBJ1-3
CASSVAAGQGNTIYF
TGTGCCAGCAGCGTAGCTGCAGGTCAGGGTAACACCATATATTTT
>TRBV3-1|-|TRBD2|TRBJ2-1
CASSLGRGTSGAYEQFF
TGTGCCAGCAGCCTCGGCCGCGGGACTAGCGGGGCGTATGAGCAGTTCTTC
>TRBV4-1|-|-|TRBJ1-2
CASKGTVYGYTF
TGCGCCAGCAAAGGGACCGTCTATGGCTACACCTTC
>TRBV6-5|-|-|TRBJ1-3
CASSSLGPRNTIYF
TGTGCCAGCAGTTCACTCGGACCGAGAAACACCATATATTTT
>TRBV5-6|once|-|TRBJ1-2
CASSLHGVNYGYTF
TGTGCCAGCAGCTTGCACGGTGTGAACTATGGCTACACCTTC
>TRBV7-2|-|-|TRBJ1-5
CASSFSASNQPQHF
TGTGCCAGCAGCTTCTCGGCTAGCAATCAGCCCCAGCATTTT
>TRBV28|-|-|TRBJ2-7
CASSSPRDTYEQYF
TGTGCCAGCAGTTCACCCCGGGACACCTACGAGCAGTACTTC
>TRBV18|many|-|TRBJ1-5
CASSLGADQPQHF
TGTGCCAGCTCACTAGGGGCCGATCAGCCCCAGCATTTT
>TRBV6-5|-|-|TRBJ2-4
CASSYGSSAKNIQYF
TGTGCCAGCAGTTACGGTAGTTCGGCCAAAAACATTCAGTACTTC
>TRBV6-1|few|TRBD2|TRBJ2-2
CASIAGGLDPKNTGELFF
TGTGCCAGCATCGCGGGGGGACTAGATCCCAAGAACACCGGGGAGCTGTTTTTT
>TRBV19|-|-|TRBJ1-1
CASSILAHSTEAFF
TGTGCCAGTAGTATTCTAGCCCACAGCACTGAAGCTTTCTTT
>TRBV6-5|-|-|TRBJ1-2
CASSYGRGAYGYTF
TGTGCCAGCAGCTACGGCAGGGGCGCCTATGGCTACACCTTC
>TRBV28|-|TRBD1|TRBJ2-3
CASSLLQGVTDTQYF
TGTGCCAGCAGTTTATTACAGGGGGTTACAGATACGCAGTATTTT
>TRBV5-1|few|-|TRBJ2-4
CASSSGRGTVAKNIQYF
TGCGCCAGCAGCTCTGGACGCGGGACAGTAGCCAAAAACATTCAGTACTTC
>TRBV18|few|-|TRBJ1-1
CASSPQEDEAFF
TGTGCCAGCTCACCACAGGAGGATGAAGCTTTCTTT
>TRBV20-1|few|TRBD1|TRBJ2-5
CSARGRGQGVETQYF
TGCAGTGCTAGGGGGAGGGGACAGGGCGTGGAGACCCAGTACTTC
>TRBV4-1|-|TRBD1|TRBJ1-4
CASSQDPDRDYEKLFF
TGCGCCAGCAGCCAAGATCCGGACAGGGACTATGAAAAACTGTTTTTT
>TRBV18|-|TRBD2|TRBJ2-7
CASSPPASGGSSYEQYF
TGTGCCAGCTCACCACCGGCTAGCGGGGGGAGCTCCTACGAGCAGTACTTC
>TRBV7-2|few|-|TRBJ1-6
CASSLAPTGQPPLHF
TGTGCCAGCAGCTTAGCCCCGACAGGTCAGCCACCCCTCCACTTT
>TRBV6-5|-|-|TRBJ2-4
CASRYSGQDIQYF
TGTGCCAGCAGATACTCGGGGCAGGACATTCAGTACTTC